The following is a T cell receptor beta chain sequence with its context. Its specificity is unknown. The protocol was immunoSEQ multiplex PCR, while the TCRdb copy is restricted to in-frame clones and leaves out a portion. This table has about 320,000 clones, roughly 86% appearing once. Indicated treatment: approximately 18 received Ad26.COV2.S at low or high dose, single or two shots; about five received placebo; per-sample allocation not given. Collection of the samples took place on day 63 after the first injection of vaccine or placebo. The donor's status was that of an adult aged 18-55 years in Boston. These data originate in a study of Ad26.COV2.S vaccination and SARS-CoV-2 variants. Germline CDR1 is GTSNPN and CDR2 is SVGIG (reference sequence). V dropped 0 bases and J dropped 3 bases, with 12 bases sitting between them. The length of the CDR3 is 15 residues. General observations from the study: A substantial breadth of spike-specific CD8+ and CD4+ T cell responses after vaccination has been reported. It is possible that the TCR breadth and depth analyses underestimated the total T cell responses.

The sequence was obtained from a person between 18 and 59 years old who received the Ad26.COV2.S COVID-19 vaccine or a placebo. J is TRBJ2-1 and V is TRBV30, with a weak D call TRBD1 (6 bases). The specimen comprised peripheral blood, sampled in a trial of Ad26.COV2.S vaccine versus placebo. CDR3 in DNA: TGTGCCTGGAGTGTAGGAACAGGGAACTACAATGAGCAGTTCTTC. Protein sequence: CAWSVGTGNYNEQFF.